What follows are 22 T cell receptor beta chains derived from one specimen sequenced in a study of blood T cells in healthy people across ages. It was with a sample-barcoded 5' primer and a J-beta primer mix that a second PCR of about 6 to 11 cycles was run. MiXCR, applied by TCRdb to the 5' RACE reads, yields one record per CDR3 protein. The table lists around 700,000 distinct CDR3 sequences, more than 20% of them singletons. A further study also used this sample, focusing on T cells of mothers and their children.

Sequencing input: blood. The receptors shown here come from a boy between 10 and 17 years old in good health.

The chain employs TRBV27 and TRBJ2-3; 9 bases are a match to TRBD1. V gave up 8 bases and J gave up 4 bases; unmatched junction bases: 10. Per the germline V gene, CDR1 is MNHEY and CDR2 is SMNVEV (reference sequence). The CDR3 spans 15 residues. The CDR3 here is CASGARDRDSDTQYF. CDR3 nucleotides: TGTGCCAGCGGGGCCCGGGACAGGGATTCAGATACGCAGTATTTT.

The rearrangement uses TRBV25-1 and TRBJ1-1; possible D gene TRBD1, 5 bases. From germline, CDR1 is MGHDK and CDR2 SYGVNS. V was clipped by 2 bases and J by 7 bases, with 11 bases between them. The CDR3 has 13 amino acids. CDR3 coding DNA: TGTGCCAGCAGTGAAGTGGGGCAGTTTGAAGCTTTCTTT. Translating gives CASSEVGQFEAFF.

V and J are TRBV4-1 and TRBJ2-3, with TRBD2 matching 10 bases. Per the germline V gene, CDR1 is MGHRA and CDR2 is YSYEKL. Germline trimming cut 5 bases from V and 3 bases from J; bases unmatched to any gene: 5. The CDR3 runs to 15 residues. CDR3 DNA sequence: TGCGCCAGCAGCGCCGGGACTAGCGAAACAGATACGCAGTATTTT. This encodes CASSAGTSETDTQYF.

The chain joins TRBV4-1 to TRBJ2-1; 7 positions agree with TRBD2. CDR1 and CDR2 from the germline V gene are MGHRA and YSYEKL. V lost 4 bases, J lost 2 bases, and 8 bases stayed unmatched. CDR3 length equals 16 residues. CDR3 residues: CASSPLTSSTYNEQFF. The DNA of the CDR3 is TGCGCCAGCAGCCCCCTGACTAGCTCTACCTACAATGAGCAGTTCTTC.

The chain joins TRBV12-3 or TRBV12-4 to TRBJ2-1; 7 bases fit TRBD2. The J call may be incorrect, as the DNA end agrees better with TRBJ2-5. This CDR3 has 14 residues. The DNA of the CDR3 is TGTGCCAGCACCGCAGAACTAGCGCCAGAGACCCAGTACTTC. This encodes CASTAELAPETQYF.

The chain combines TRBV11-1 with TRBJ2-1, with D hard to call. The CDR3 sequence is 15 residues long. The germline V gene encodes CDR1 SGHAT and CDR2 FQDESV (reference sequence). The V and J ends lost 1 base and 4 bases respectively, with 11 bases between them. The DNA for the CDR3 is TGTGCCAGCAGCTTAGGGGGTCCAGGATACAATGAGCAGTTCTTC. It specifies CASSLGGPGYNEQFF.

This clonotype was detected many times. The rearrangement joins TRBV6-5 to TRBJ2-1; 7 bases agree with TRBD1. Trimming cost V 6 bases and J 1 base; bases outside gene matches: 3. The germline V gene has CDR1 MNHEY and CDR2 SVGAGI. The CDR3 runs to 14 residues. CDR3 residues: CASSLQGSYNEQFF. DNA of the CDR3: TGTGCCAGCAGCCTACAGGGGTCCTACAATGAGCAGTTCTTC.

This clonotype was detected a few times. The chain recombines TRBV6-2 or TRBV6-3 with TRBJ1-2; 7 nucleotides line up with TRBD1. The CDR3 extends over 14 amino acids. Germline V gene sequence: CDR1 MNHEY, CDR2 SVGEGT. J was trimmed by 6 bases and V by 0 bases; bases with no gene match: 4. This chain's CDR3 is CASSYSDRADGYTF. The DNA for the CDR3 is TGTGCCAGCAGTTACTCTGACAGGGCGGATGGCTACACCTTC.

The chain uses TRBV9 and TRBJ2-1, with D maybe TRBD2 (6 bases). CDR3 length equals 15 residues. Per germline, CDR1 SGDLS and CDR2 YYNGEE. Trimming shortened V by 6 bases and J by 7 bases, and 20 bases separated the two germline ends. In DNA form, the CDR3 reads TGTGCCAGCAATCGCGAGGAGGGCCTAGGGAATGAGCAGTTCTTC. This sequence encodes CASNREEGLGNEQFF.

This clonotype was seen more than once but under ten times. The genes are TRBV3-1 and TRBJ2-5, with 7 positions matching TRBD1. There are 14 residues in the CDR3. Germline V gene lookup returns CDR1 LGHDT and CDR2 YNNKEL (reference sequence). V was clipped by 7 bases and J by 2 bases; unmatched bases: 7. The CDR3 nucleotides read TGTGCCAGCACCGGGGACAGAACACAAGAGACCCAGTACTTC. It is translated as CASTGDRTQETQYF.

The chain is built from TRBV29-1 and TRBJ2-3; 8 nucleotides align to TRBD2. The CDR3 spans 13 residues. J lost 8 bases, V lost 6 bases, and 10 bases had no gene match. The germline CDR1 and CDR2 sequences are SQVTM and ANQGSEA. This CDR3 is CSVAGEIGGTQYF. The CDR3 coding sequence is TGCAGCGTAGCGGGGGAGATCGGAGGTACGCAGTATTTT.

This clonotype was observed a few times. The chain employs TRBV5-1 and TRBJ2-5; possibly TRBD2 for D (5 bases). Trimming took off 4 bases at V and 1 base at J, with 11 bases between the two ends. CDR1 is SGHRS and CDR2 is YFSETQ in the germline V gene. The CDR3 covers 14 residues. CDR3 DNA sequence: TGCGCCAGCAGCGAACCAAGCGGCCAAGAGACCCAGTACTTC. Amino acids: CASSEPSGQETQYF.

The V call is TRBV6-5, the J call TRBJ2-7, with D unresolved. The germline V and J ends were trimmed by 7 bases and 2 bases, with 6 bases remaining between them. Looked up from germline, CDR1 is MNHEY and CDR2 is SVGAGI. This CDR3 region has 11 residues. Here the CDR3 DNA reads TGTGCCAGCAAGGACGCCTACGAGCAGTACTTC. As protein: CASKDAYEQYF.

This clonotype was recorded many times. The chain joins TRBV7-2 to TRBJ2-5; TRBD1 agrees at 7 bases. This CDR3 spans 13 amino acids. Germline V CDR1 and CDR2: SGHTA, FQGNSA. The V segment lost 5 bases and the J segment 1 base; nucleotides outside the gene matches: 1. The CDR3 spells CASSRDSQETQYF. The DNA for the CDR3 is TGTGCCAGCAGCCGGGACAGCCAAGAGACCCAGTACTTC.

The DNA for the CDR3 is TGTGCCGCCCGACAGGGAACCTACGAGCAGTACTTC. It is translated as CAARQGTYEQYF. J is TRBJ2-7 and V is TRBV10-3, with 7 bases matching TRBD1. Looked up from germline, CDR1 is ENHRY and CDR2 is SYGVKD. The CDR3 has 12 residues. The trim removed 11 bases at V and 2 bases at J, leaving 6 bases unmatched.

This clonotype occurred a few times. This CDR3 is CASSPGIAGGATDTQYF. The CDR3 DNA sequence: TGTGCCAGCAGTCCCGGGATAGCGGGGGGCGCCACAGATACGCAGTATTTT. The chain combines TRBV7-3 with TRBJ2-3, with 10 nucleotides matching TRBD2. CDR1 is SGHTA, CDR2 FQGTGA, per germline. This CDR3 region has 17 residues. V trimming: 6 bases; J trimming: 2 bases; junction bases outside the gene matches: 11. Full variable domain (missing parts from reference TRBV7-3 and TRBJ2-3): GAGVSQTPSNKVTEKGKYVELRCDPISGHTALYWYRQSLGQGPEFLIYFQGTGAADDSGLPNDRFFAVRPEGSVSTLKIQRTERGDSAVYLCASSPGIAGGATDTQYFGPGTRLTVL.

The chain couples TRBV4-1 to TRBJ1-3, with D perhaps matching TRBD1 (6 bases). Trimming removed 0 bases from V and 2 bases from J, with 11 bases in between. Germline V lookup: CDR1 MGHRA, CDR2 YSYEKL. The CDR3 has 16 amino acids. For the CDR3, the DNA is TGCGCCAGCAGCCAAGATGCGGGGGCGACTGGAAACACCATATATTTT. It encodes CASSQDAGATGNTIYF.

There are a few counts of this clonotype. This chain links TRBV19 with TRBJ1-2; 7 bases agree with TRBD1. The CDR3 runs to 14 residues. V shed 3 bases and J 7 bases; nucleotides not matched to a gene: 8. CDR1 is LNHDA and CDR2 is SQIVND in the germline V gene (reference sequence). CDR3 protein: CASSMGRGSFGYTF. Here the CDR3 DNA reads TGTGCCAGTAGTATGGGCAGGGGGTCTTTTGGCTACACCTTC.

The chain recombines TRBV11-2 with TRBJ1-5; the match to TRBD1 covers 9 bases. CDR3 length equals 14 residues. Germline lookup yields CDR1 SGHAT and CDR2 FQNNGV. V shed 3 bases and J 7 bases; nucleotides not matched to a gene: 4. DNA for the CDR3: TGTGCCAGCAGCTTGGACAGGGGATTACAGCCCCAGCATTTT. Translating gives CASSLDRGLQPQHF.

The chain combines TRBV7-9 with TRBJ2-5, with TRBD1 matching 9 bases. Germline loops: CDR1 SEHNR, CDR2 FQNEAQ (reference sequence). CDR3 length equals 15 residues. V lost 5 bases, J lost 1 base, and 5 bases stayed unmatched. The CDR3 loop is CASSPGTGSQETQYF. In DNA form, the CDR3 reads TGTGCCAGCAGCCCAGGGACAGGGAGCCAAGAGACCCAGTACTTC.

The chain recombines TRBV3-1 with TRBJ1-3, with a tentative D call TRBD1 (5 bases). Trimming removed 0 bases at V and 0 bases at J, with 6 bases between. This CDR3 spans 15 amino acids. Germline CDR1 is LGHDT and CDR2 is YNNKEL (reference sequence). The CDR3 DNA follows: TGTGCCAGCAGCCAAGAAGGGGCCTCTGGAAACACCATATATTTT. Its translation is CASSQEGASGNTIYF. The whole variable domain, filled in from reference TRBV3-1 and TRBJ1-3, reads DTAVSQTPKYLVTQMGNDKSIKCEQNLGHDTMYWYKQDSKKFLKIMFSYNNKELIINETVPNRFSPKSPDKAHLNLHINSLELGDSAVYFCASSQEGASGNTIYFGEGSWLTVV.

CDR3 sequence (DNA): TGTGCCAGCCATTCAGGGGCGCTAAGAGGCTACACCTTC. This codes for CASHSGALRGYTF. The chain couples TRBV12-3 or TRBV12-4 to TRBJ1-2; tentative D call: TRBD1 (6 bases). Trimming stripped 8 bases from V and 8 bases from J, with 18 bases between. The CDR3 totals 13 residues.